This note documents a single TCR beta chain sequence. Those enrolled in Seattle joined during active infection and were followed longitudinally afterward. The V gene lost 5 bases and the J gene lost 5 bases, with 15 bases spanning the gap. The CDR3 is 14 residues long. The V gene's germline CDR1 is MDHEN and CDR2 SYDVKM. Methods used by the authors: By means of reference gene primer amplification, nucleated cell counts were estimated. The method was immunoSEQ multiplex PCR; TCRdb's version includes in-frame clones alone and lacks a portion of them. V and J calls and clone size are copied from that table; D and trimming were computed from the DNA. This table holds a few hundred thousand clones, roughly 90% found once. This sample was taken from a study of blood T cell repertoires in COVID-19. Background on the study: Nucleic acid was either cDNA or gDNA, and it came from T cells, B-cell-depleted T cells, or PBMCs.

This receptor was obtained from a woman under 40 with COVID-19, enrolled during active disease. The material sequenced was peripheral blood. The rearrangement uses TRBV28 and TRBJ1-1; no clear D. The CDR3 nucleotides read TGTGCCAGCAGTCCCCGGGGTGGGTGGACTGAAGCTTTCTTT. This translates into CASSPRGGWTEAFF.